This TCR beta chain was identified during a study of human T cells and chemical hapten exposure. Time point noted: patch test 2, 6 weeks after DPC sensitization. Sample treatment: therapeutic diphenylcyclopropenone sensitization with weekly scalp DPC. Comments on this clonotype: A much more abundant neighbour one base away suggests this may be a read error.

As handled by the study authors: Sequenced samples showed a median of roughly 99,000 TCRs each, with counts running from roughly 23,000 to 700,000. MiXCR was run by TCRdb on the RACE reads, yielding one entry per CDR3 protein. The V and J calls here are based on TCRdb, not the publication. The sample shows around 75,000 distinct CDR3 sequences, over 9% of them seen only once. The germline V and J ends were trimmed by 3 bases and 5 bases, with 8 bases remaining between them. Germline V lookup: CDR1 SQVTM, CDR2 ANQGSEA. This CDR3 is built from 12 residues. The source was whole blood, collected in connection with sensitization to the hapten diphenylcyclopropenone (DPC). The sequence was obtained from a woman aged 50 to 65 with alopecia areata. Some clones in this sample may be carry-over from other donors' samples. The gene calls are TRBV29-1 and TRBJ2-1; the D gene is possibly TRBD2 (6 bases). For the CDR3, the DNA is TGCAGCGTTGACGGGAGTGACAATGAGCAGTTCTTC. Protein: CSVDGSDNEQFF.